These 3 T cell receptor beta chains originate from one sample sequenced in a study of ipilimumab plus nivolumab after autologous stem cell transplantation. Profiling relied on immunoSEQ multiplex PCR, and the TCRdb table lists in-frame clones only, not all of them. Of approximately 80,000 clones detected, 83% appear once; the ten largest clones hold 2.2%. The specimen was PBMCs, collected in a trial of ipilimumab plus nivolumab as post-transplant consolidation. These receptors were obtained from a male donor with diffuse large B-cell lymphoma.

The genes are TRBV2 and TRBJ2-1; the D gene is possibly TRBD2 (6 bases). The CDR3 runs 14 residues. Germline V gene data show CDR1 as SNHLY and CDR2 as FYNNEI. V lost 8 bases to trimming and J lost 15 bases, with 26 bases between them. CDR3 loop: CASVGVRGRIRGFF. Here the CDR3 DNA reads TGTGCCAGCGTCGGGGTCCGGGGGAGGATAAGGGGGTTCTTC.

This rearrangement joins TRBV11-2 to TRBJ1-6, with a weak D call TRBD1 (5 bases). Germline V gene sequence: CDR1 SGHAT, CDR2 FQNNGV. The length of the CDR3 is 14 residues. Trimming took off 4 bases at V and 7 bases at J, with 11 bases between the two ends. CDR3 nucleotide sequence: TGTGCCAGCAGCTGGACATTTCTCAATTCACCCCTCCACTTT. This codes for CASSWTFLNSPLHF.

The rearrangement joins TRBV5-5 to TRBJ1-2; maybe TRBD1 (5 bases). The CDR3 length is 15 residues. Trimming removed 0 bases at V and 6 bases at J, with 15 bases between. CDR1 is SGHKS and CDR2 is YYEKEE in the germline V gene (reference sequence). The chain's CDR3 is CASSLAPGLRDGYTF. DNA of the CDR3: TGTGCCAGCAGCTTGGCCCCGGGACTACGGGATGGCTACACCTTC.